The sample holds a few counts of the clone carrying this TCR beta chain. This record comes from a study of T cells in Graves' hyperthyroidism and ophthalmopathy. TCR beta CDR3 sequences were amplified from RNA transcripts. When the TCR CDR3 underwent first-round RT-PCR, the HTBI primer set was used. TCRdb re-analysed the multiplex PCR reads in MiXCR, keeping a single row per CDR3 protein. The sample carries approximately 400,000 distinct CDR3 sequences, roughly an eighth recorded once. V lost 7 bases, J lost 1 base, and 9 bases lay in between. CDR1 is SGHRS and CDR2 is YFSETQ in the germline V gene. This CDR3 region has 12 residues.

The J gene is TRBJ2-7, the V gene TRBV5-1, with no clear D. Sequencing used blood. This receptor was taken from a man aged 50 or older with Graves' ophthalmopathy. The DNA of the CDR3 is TGCGCCAGCGGGGTTAATTCCTACGAGCAGTACTTC. As protein: CASGVNSYEQYF.